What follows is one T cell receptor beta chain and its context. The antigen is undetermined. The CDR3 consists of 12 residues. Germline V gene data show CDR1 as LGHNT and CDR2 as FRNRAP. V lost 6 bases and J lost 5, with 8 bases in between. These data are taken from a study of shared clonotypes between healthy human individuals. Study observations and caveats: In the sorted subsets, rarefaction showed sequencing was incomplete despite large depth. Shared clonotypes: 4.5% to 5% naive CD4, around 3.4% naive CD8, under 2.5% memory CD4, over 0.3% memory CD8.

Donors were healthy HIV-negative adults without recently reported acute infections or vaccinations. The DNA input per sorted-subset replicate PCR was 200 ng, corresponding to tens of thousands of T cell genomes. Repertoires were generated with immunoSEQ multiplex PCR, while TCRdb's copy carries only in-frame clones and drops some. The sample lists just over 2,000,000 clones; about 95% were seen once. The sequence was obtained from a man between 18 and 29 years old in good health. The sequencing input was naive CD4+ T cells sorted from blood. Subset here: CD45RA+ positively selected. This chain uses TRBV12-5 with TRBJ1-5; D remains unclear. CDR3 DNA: TGTGCTAGTGGAGCCTTAGATCAGCCCCAGCATTTT. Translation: CASGALDQPQHF.